The rows below give T cell receptor beta chains drawn from one sample of a study of T cell repertoires in cytomegalovirus infection. TCRdb re-called the reads with MiXCR, one entry per CDR3 protein. Of 400,000 or so distinct CDR3 sequences listed, approximately 32% were seen once; the top ten hold roughly an eighth. The sample comprised PBMCs. These receptors came from a human donor in good health (CMV status not recorded). Some clones in this sample may be carry-over from other donors' samples. CDR3s include the opening cysteine and the closing phenylalanine or tryptophan. D genes are given only for firm matches. Not all rows give a size; the values are once, few, many and, for expanded clones, a class.

length	V	D	size	J	DNA	CDR3
12	TRBV6-6	-	-	TRBJ2-2	TGTGCCAGCACACTCCAAAACCGGGAGCTGTTTTTT	CASTLQNRELFF
14	TRBV5-4	TRBD1	-	TRBJ1-1	TGTGCCAGCAGCCAATCGACAGGGTACACTGAAGCTTTCTTT	CASSQSTGYTEAFF
13	TRBV7-9	-	few	TRBJ1-4	TGTGCCAGCAGCCCCGGGGGGACCCCCACGTCTGTTTTT	CASSPGGTPTSVF
13	TRBV24-1	-	-	TRBJ2-1	TGTGCCACCAGTGATGCGCCGATCAATGAGCAGTTCTTC	CATSDAPINEQFF
14	TRBV12-3/TRBV12-4	-	-	TRBJ2-4	TGTGCCAGCAGTTTAGGGGGAAATAAAAACATTCAGTACTTC	CASSLGGNKNIQYF
14	TRBV2	-	many	TRBJ1-4	TGTGCCAGCACGCCACAGGCCCTGGGTGAAAAACTGTTTTTT	CASTPQALGEKLFF
15	TRBV7-2	-	many	TRBJ1-6	TGTGCCAGCAGCTCCAACCGGGGGGGGGATTCACCCCTCCACTTT	CASSSNRGGDSPLHF
17	TRBV7-8	-	many	TRBJ2-5	TGTGCCAGCAGCTTGACGGTCACTACGGGGGTCCAAGAGACCCAGTACTTC	CASSLTVTTGVQETQYF
16	TRBV20-1	TRBD1	-	TRBJ2-3	TGCAGTGCTACGAGGGACAGCTTTAGTTACACAGATACGCAGTATTTT	CSATRDSFSYTDTQYF
16	TRBV18	-	-	TRBJ2-1	TGTGCCAGCTCACCCACCCTCATAACGGGGGGCGATGAGCAGTTCTTC	CASSPTLITGGDEQFF
18	TRBV5-4	-	many	TRBJ1-3	TGTGCCAGCAGCTTGAGTGGGACACCACTTATCTCTGGAAACACCATATATTTT	CASSLSGTPLISGNTIYF
14	TRBV9	-	-	TRBJ2-3	TGTGCCAGCAGCGCCGAACCACTAGCAGATACGCAGTATTTT	CASSAEPLADTQYF
19	TRBV6-5	-	-	TRBJ2-4	TGTGCCAGCAGTTCGGAACTGGTCGGCTCGAAGATAGCCAAAAACATTCAGTACTTC	CASSSELVGSKIAKNIQYF
18	TRBV11-3	TRBD1	-	TRBJ2-2	TGTGCCAGCAGCCCGAGTCCCGGACAGGGCTGGGACACCGGGGAGCTGTTTTTT	CASSPSPGQGWDTGELFF
13	TRBV7-2	-	many	TRBJ2-1	TGTGCCAGCAGCGCGGGGTTCTACAATGAGCAGTTCTTC	CASSAGFYNEQFF
14	TRBV4-2	-	-	TRBJ1-4	TGTGCCAGCAGCCAAGTGGCAGGGAAGGAAAAACTGTTTTTT	CASSQVAGKEKLFF
21	TRBV7-6	TRBD2	many	TRBJ2-2	TGTGCCAGCAGCTCCCGCCCCGGACTAGCGGGGGCCACCCCGAACACCGGGGAGCTGTTTTTT	CASSSRPGLAGATPNTGELFF
14	TRBV19	-	few	TRBJ2-7	TGTGCCAGTAGTATAGTGGGGGGCGCGTACGAGCAGTACTTC	CASSIVGGAYEQYF